Shown below are 31 T cell receptor beta chains from a single sample sequenced in a study of blood T cell repertoires in COVID-19. Data came from immunoSEQ multiplex PCR; TCRdb stores just in-frame clones and leaves some out. Of roughly 310,000 clones detected, around 90% appear once; the ten largest clones hold around 2.6%. Sequenced: PBMCs or T cells enriched from blood (not recorded which). Source of these receptors: a man between 60 and 70 years old who had recovered from COVID-19.

The chain uses TRBV28 and TRBJ1-1, with a tentative D call TRBD1 (6 bases). This CDR3 has 16 amino acids. Germline CDR1 is MDHEN and CDR2 is SYDVKM. Deletions cut 7 bases from V and 3 bases from J, with 21 bases between. The CDR3 DNA reads as TGTGCCAGCAAACATTACGGACAGACGCTTCACACTGAAGCTTTCTTT. Residues: CASKHYGQTLHTEAFF.

The chain joins TRBV27 to TRBJ2-6; 11 bases align to TRBD1. Germline CDR1 MNHEY, CDR2 SMNVEV (reference sequence). CDR3 size: 16 residues. J lost 5 bases, V lost 6 bases, and 6 bases had no gene match. CDR3 protein: CASSRTGGNWANVLTF. For the CDR3, the DNA is TGTGCCAGCAGCAGGACAGGGGGCAACTGGGCCAACGTCCTGACTTTC.

The J gene is TRBJ2-3, the V gene TRBV7-8, with D perhaps TRBD1 (6 bases). The CDR3 loop spans 15 amino acids. From germline, CDR1 is SGHVS and CDR2 FQNEAQ. Deletions cut 6 bases from V and 4 bases from J, with 17 bases between. The CDR3 DNA reads TGTGCCAGCAGAGCCTGGTCAGGGGCTGCAGATACGCAGTATTTT. It is translated as CASRAWSGAADTQYF.

The chain joins TRBV11-2 to TRBJ2-1; no reliable D call. The CDR3 contains 11 residues. V shed 4 bases and J shed 8 bases, with 6 bases lying between them. Germline assignment: CDR1 SGHAT and CDR2 FQNNGV. The CDR3 coding sequence is TGTGCCAGCAGCTCTGGCTATGAGCAGTTCTTC. Residues: CASSSGYEQFF.

Worth noting for this clone: An end of the junction differs from the germline gene, which may be a read error. The rearrangement links TRBV18 to TRBJ1-2; TRBD1 agrees at 9 bases. Looked up from germline, CDR1 is KGHSH and CDR2 is LQKENI. The CDR3 totals 16 residues. The CDR3 here is CASSPLQGALNYGYTF. CDR3 DNA: TGTGCCAGCTCGCCACTACAGGGGGCGTTGAACTATGGCTACACCTTC. The whole variable domain, filled in from reference TRBV18 and TRBJ1-2, reads NAGVMQNPRHLVRRRGQEARLRCSPMKGHSHVYWYRQLPEEGLKFMVYLQKENIIDESGMPKERFSAEFPKEGPSILRIQQVVRGDSAAYFCASSPLQGALNYGYTFGSGTRLTVV.

The rearrangement joins TRBV10-3 to TRBJ2-2; maybe TRBD1 (5 bases). Trimming removed 3 bases from V and 2 bases from J, with 10 bases in between. Germline lookup yields CDR1 ENHRY and CDR2 SYGVKD. This CDR3 region has 15 residues. The CDR3 loop reads CAISDYRLNTGELFF. The DNA for the CDR3 is TGTGCCATCAGTGATTACAGGCTAAACACCGGGGAGCTGTTTTTT.

The V and J genes are TRBV5-1 and TRBJ2-1; TRBD2 agrees at 11 bases. With 0 bases clipped from V and 5 bases from J, the junction kept 7 bases outside the gene matches. Germline loops: CDR1 SGHRS, CDR2 YFSETQ. The CDR3 runs 17 residues. In DNA, the CDR3 is TGCGCCAGCAGCTTGGACCCCCTAGCGGGAGGAAACAATGAGCAGTTCTTC. Amino acid sequence: CASSLDPLAGGNNEQFF. The complete variable domain, with remaining parts taken from reference TRBV5-1 and TRBJ2-1, reads KAGVTQTPRYLIKTRGQQVTLSCSPISGHRSVSWYQQTPGQGLQFLFEYFSETQRNKGNFPGRFSGRQFSNSRSEMNVSTLELGDSALYLCASSLDPLAGGNNEQFFGPGTRLTVL.

The chain couples TRBV29-1 to TRBJ1-1; no definite D call. The CDR3 is 10 residues long. V was cut by 2 bases and J by 8 bases, with 6 bases left in between. CDR1 is SQVTM, CDR2 ANQGSEA, per germline. The CDR3: CSVERGEAFF. CDR3 nucleotide sequence: TGCAGCGTTGAAAGAGGGGAAGCTTTCTTT.

The chain employs TRBV4-2 and TRBJ2-1; 8 positions match TRBD1. Germline assignment: CDR1 LGHNA and CDR2 YNFKEQ. The trim removed 2 bases at V and 5 bases at J, leaving 11 bases unmatched. The CDR3 contains 17 residues. The CDR3 sequence is CASSQPQGGFRNNEQFF. For the CDR3, the DNA is TGTGCCAGCAGCCAACCACAGGGGGGCTTTCGGAACAATGAGCAGTTCTTC.

The chain employs TRBV12-3 or TRBV12-4 and TRBJ2-5; D call uncertain. The CDR3 runs to 13 residues. The V gene lost 2 bases and the J gene lost 1 base, with 5 bases spanning the gap. As DNA, the CDR3 is TGTGCCAGCAGTTTATCCATCCAAGAGACCCAGTACTTC. This codes for CASSLSIQETQYF.

This clone came up many times. The rearrangement links TRBV19 to TRBJ2-7; weak D call: TRBD2 (7 bases). This CDR3 region has 15 residues. V shed 2 bases and J shed 0 bases, with 11 bases lying between them. Germline lookup yields CDR1 LNHDA and CDR2 SQIVND (reference sequence). CDR3 DNA: TGTGCCAGTAGTATAAGGGGGGGAAGCTCCTACGAGCAGTACTTC. This sequence encodes CASSIRGGSSYEQYF.

The chain couples TRBV14 to TRBJ2-2; 11 positions agree with TRBD2. Trimming cost V 4 bases and J 2 bases; bases outside gene matches: 15. CDR1 is SGHDN and CDR2 is FVKESK in the germline V gene. This CDR3 comprises 20 residues. CDR3 sequence (DNA): TGTGCCAGCAGCCCCCGGGACAGAGTGGGACTAGCGGTTAACACCGGGGAGCTGTTTTTT. As protein: CASSPRDRVGLAVNTGELFF.

The chain's CDR3 is CSASLVTDTQYF. In DNA form, the CDR3 reads TGCAGTGCTAGTCTAGTGACGGATACGCAGTATTTT. The chain joins TRBV20-1 to TRBJ2-3; no reliable D call. Germline-derived CDR1 and CDR2 are DFQATT and SNEGSKA (reference sequence). The CDR3 totals 12 residues. V dropped 3 bases and J dropped 6 bases, with 10 bases sitting between them.

This rearrangement joins TRBV18 to TRBJ1-4; D may be TRBD1 (6 bases). Trimming removed 2 bases from V and 5 bases from J, with 12 bases in between. CDR1 is KGHSH, CDR2 LQKENI, per germline. This CDR3 comprises 15 residues. CDR3 DNA sequence: TGTGCCAGCTCACCAAGGGGGGGGAACAATGAAAAACTGTTTTTT. This translates into CASSPRGGNNEKLFF. The complete variable domain, with remaining parts taken from reference TRBV18 and TRBJ1-4, reads NAGVMQNPRHLVRRRGQEARLRCSPMKGHSHVYWYRQLPEEGLKFMVYLQKENIIDESGMPKERFSAEFPKEGPSILRIQQVVRGDSAAYFCASSPRGGNNEKLFFGSGTQLSVL.

V gene TRBV5-1 combines with J gene TRBJ1-2; no reliable D call. CDR1 SGHRS and CDR2 YFSETQ come from the germline V gene. The CDR3 spans 14 residues. The ends were cut back, 4 bases at V and 7 bases at J, with 17 bases in the middle. The CDR3 DNA sequence: TGCGCCAGCAGCCGGGATACTTCGGGAGGTGGCTACACCTTC. Encoded protein: CASSRDTSGGGYTF.

This sequence joins TRBV9 and TRBJ2-7, with 7 bases identical to TRBD1. Germline CDR1 is SGDLS and CDR2 is YYNGEE. The length of the CDR3 is 14 residues. With 3 bases clipped from V and 6 bases from J, the junction kept 9 bases outside the gene matches. CDR3 nucleotides: TGTGCCAGCAGCGAAGGGACAGCCTTCGCCGAGCAGTACTTC. As protein: CASSEGTAFAEQYF.

This sequence joins TRBV18 and TRBJ1-1, with D possibly matching TRBD1 (5 bases). V was cut by 2 bases and J by 4 bases, with 8 bases left in between. Germline V CDR1 and CDR2: KGHSH, LQKENI. The CDR3 is 13 amino acids. CDR3 DNA sequence: TGTGCCAGCTCACCAAGCCAGGGCACTGAAGCTTTCTTT. Translated: CASSPSQGTEAFF.

The chain employs TRBV20-1 and TRBJ2-1; D unclear. Trimming removed 5 bases at V and 8 bases at J, with 10 bases between. The CDR3 has 11 residues. Per germline, CDR1 DFQATT and CDR2 SNEGSKA (reference sequence). CDR3 sequence (DNA): TGCAGTGCTTGGCCCCAGGATGAGCAGTTCTTC. This encodes CSAWPQDEQFF.

V and J are TRBV11-2 and TRBJ1-3; D gene unclear. This CDR3 has 12 amino acids. The germline V gene has CDR1 SGHAT and CDR2 FQNNGV. The ends were cut back, 4 bases at V and 4 bases at J, with 5 bases in the middle. The CDR3: CASSSQGNTIYF. The CDR3 DNA reads TGTGCCAGCAGCTCGCAGGGAAACACCATATATTTT.

The chain combines TRBV18 with TRBJ2-3, with 7 bases aligning to TRBD1. The trim removed 5 bases at V and 6 bases at J, leaving 14 bases unmatched. The germline gives CDR1 KGHSH, CDR2 LQKENI. This CDR3 spans 16 amino acids. The CDR3 loop reads CASSTDRQGGADTQYF. As DNA, the CDR3 is TGTGCCAGCTCAACCGATAGACAGGGTGGGGCGGATACGCAGTATTTT.

The chain recombines TRBV7-9 with TRBJ1-1, with a weak D call TRBD1 (6 bases). V gave up 1 base and J gave up 3 bases, with 12 bases separating them. There are 15 residues in the CDR3. Germline values: CDR1 SEHNR, CDR2 FQNEAQ (reference sequence). The chain's CDR3 is CASSLEGGWHTEAFF. The CDR3 region has the DNA TGTGCCAGCAGCTTAGAAGGGGGATGGCACACTGAAGCTTTCTTT.

The chain uses TRBV7-6 and TRBJ2-5; D perhaps matches TRBD1 (6 bases). CDR3 length: 16 residues. Deletions cut 0 bases from V and 7 bases from J, with 18 bases between. Germline-derived CDR1 and CDR2 are SGHVS and FNYEAQ. The CDR3, as DNA: TGTGCCAGCAGCTTAGCGGGACATACAACGGGGTTGACCCAGTACTTC. Its translation: CASSLAGHTTGLTQYF.

This clone has a single count. This chain joins TRBV5-6 and TRBJ1-5, with D maybe TRBD1 (6 bases). Germline loops: CDR1 SGHDT, CDR2 YYEEEE. CDR3 length: 11 amino acids. V shed 10 bases and J shed 6 bases, with 11 bases lying between them. CDR3 coding DNA: TGTGCCGCTTCAGGGGTTCAGCCCCAGCATTTT. Translation gives CAASGVQPQHF.

The V gene is TRBV4-1, the J gene TRBJ2-3; the D gene is possibly TRBD2 (6 bases). Germline V gives CDR1 MGHRA, CDR2 YSYEKL. The CDR3 has 15 amino acids. V lost 1 base and J 2 bases, leaving 10 bases between the germline ends. CDR3 loop: CASSQVAGTTDTQYF. The DNA for the CDR3 is TGCGCCAGCAGCCAAGTCGCGGGAACCACAGATACGCAGTATTTT.

The chain carries TRBV5-1 and TRBJ1-6; TRBD1 might be the D (5 bases). The CDR3 has 16 amino acids. Trimming stripped 4 bases from V and 5 bases from J, with 16 bases between. Per germline, CDR1 SGHRS and CDR2 YFSETQ. CDR3 protein: CASSPGLQRNNSPLHF. The CDR3 DNA is TGCGCCAGCAGCCCGGGACTCCAACGAAATAATTCACCCCTCCACTTT.

The chain joins TRBV7-9 to TRBJ2-2, with 10 bases that match TRBD1. Germline loops: CDR1 SEHNR, CDR2 FQNEAQ (reference sequence). This CDR3 region has 17 residues. J gave up 4 bases and V 4 bases, and 9 bases lay outside the gene matches. The CDR3 DNA sequence: TGTGCCAGCAGCTCCCTCCGGGGACAGGGGAGCACCGGGGAGCTGTTTTTT. It encodes CASSSLRGQGSTGELFF.

This sequence joins TRBV7-9 and TRBJ1-1; TRBD1 might be the D (5 bases). V lost 5 bases and J lost 5, with 15 bases in between. Per the germline V gene, CDR1 is SEHNR and CDR2 is FQNEAQ (reference sequence). The CDR3 runs 14 residues. CDR3 DNA: TGTGCCAGCAGCCCGACCGGGGGGGGGACTGAAGCTTTCTTT. Its translation is CASSPTGGGTEAFF.

This chain connects TRBV7-8 to TRBJ2-7, with no clear D. The V and J ends lost 3 bases and 2 bases respectively, with 2 bases between them. Germline CDR1 SGHVS, CDR2 FQNEAQ. The CDR3 runs 11 residues. DNA of the CDR3: TGTGCCAGCAGCTTCACCTACGAGCAGTACTTC. Its protein is CASSFTYEQYF.

This clone occurred a few times. The chain recombines TRBV28 with TRBJ2-7; 7 bases line up with TRBD2. Looked up from germline, CDR1 is MDHEN and CDR2 is SYDVKM. This CDR3 is built from 15 residues. Germline trimming cut 7 bases from V and 7 bases from J; bases unmatched to any gene: 16. The CDR3 DNA reads as TGTGCCAGCAAATCTTCTACGGCGGGAGCTATGGAGCAGTACTTC. Amino acids: CASKSSTAGAMEQYF.

This chain uses TRBV4-3 with TRBJ1-2; 7 bases fit TRBD1. The trim removed 4 bases at V and 7 bases at J, leaving 12 bases unmatched. The V gene's germline CDR1 is LGHNA and CDR2 YSLEER. The CDR3 extends over 15 amino acids. The DNA for the CDR3 is TGCGCCAGCAGCCGGACATCCGGGACAGCAACTGGCTACACCTTC. Its protein is CASSRTSGTATGYTF.

The genes are TRBV5-4 and TRBJ2-3; 11 positions match TRBD2. The V gene end was trimmed by 0 bases and the J gene end by 5 bases; junction bases not matched to a gene: 8. The CDR3 totals 17 residues. CDR1 and CDR2 (germline): SGHNT, YYREEE (reference sequence). This chain's CDR3 is CASSLALAGGPRDTQYF. CDR3 bases: TGTGCCAGCAGCTTGGCCTTAGCGGGAGGGCCGAGAGATACGCAGTATTTT.